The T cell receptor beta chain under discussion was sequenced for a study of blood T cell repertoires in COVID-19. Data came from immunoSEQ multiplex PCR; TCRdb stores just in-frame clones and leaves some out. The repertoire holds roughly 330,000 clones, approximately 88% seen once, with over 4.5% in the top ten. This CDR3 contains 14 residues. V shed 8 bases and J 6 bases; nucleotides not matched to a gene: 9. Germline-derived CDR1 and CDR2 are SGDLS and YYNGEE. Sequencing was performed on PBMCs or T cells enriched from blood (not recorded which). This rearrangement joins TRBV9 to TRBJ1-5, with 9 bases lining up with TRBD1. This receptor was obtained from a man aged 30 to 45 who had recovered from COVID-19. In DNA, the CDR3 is TGTGCCAGTTCAATAGGACAGGGGACTCAGCCCCAGCATTTT. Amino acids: CASSIGQGTQPQHF.